This TCR beta chain appears in the sequencing data of a study of T cells in localized non-small cell lung cancer. The assay was immunoSEQ multiplex PCR, and TCRdb's table has in-frame clones only and misses some. The table includes about 25,000 clones, around 88% detected once. This CDR3 contains 16 residues. V dropped 0 bases and J dropped 7; count of bases not matched to a gene: 8. Germline-derived CDR1 and CDR2 are ENHRY and SYGVKD. This receptor was identified in a female donor over 55 with stage I lung adenocarcinoma. The material sequenced was peripheral blood, taken before any cancer treatment. This chain uses TRBV10-3 with TRBJ2-1, with 8 bases lining up with TRBD1. CDR3 in amino acids: CAISESRGLSSNEQFF. CDR3 DNA sequence: TGTGCCATCAGTGAGTCCAGGGGGCTATCCTCGAATGAGCAGTTCTTC.